Listed below are T cell receptor beta chains from one sample, sequenced in a study of blood T cell repertoires in COVID-19. Only in-frame clones appear in the TCRdb table, and some are missing; sequencing was by immunoSEQ multiplex PCR. The repertoire holds 160,000 or so clones, with roughly 89% as singletons. Sample: peripheral blood. These receptors all stem from a woman in her fifties or sixties who had recovered from COVID-19. The CDR3 runs from the conserved cysteine through the conserved F or W. D genes are given only for firm matches. Not every row has a clone size; where given, it reads once, few, many or a size class.

D,J,size,V,CDR3,DNA
TRBD1,TRBJ1-2,few,TRBV9,CASSSGTELGYGYTF,TGTGCCAGCAGCTCTGGGACAGAACTAGGTTATGGCTACACCTTC
TRBD2,TRBJ2-2,NA,TRBV2,CASIGTSRTGELFF,TGTGCCAGCATTGGGACTAGCCGGACCGGGGAGCTGTTTTTT
TRBD1,TRBJ1-6,once,TRBV28,CASSAGTGVSPLHF,TGTGCCAGCAGTGCCGGGACAGGGGTCTCACCCCTCCACTTT
NA,TRBJ1-2,NA,TRBV9,CASSVAPGGGYTF,TGTGCCAGCAGCGTAGCTCCCGGGGGAGGCTACACCTTC
TRBD1,TRBJ2-2,NA,TRBV15,CATSGRDRGRQELFF,TGTGCCACCAGCGGGCGGGACAGGGGGCGCCAGGAGCTGTTTTTT
TRBD1,TRBJ2-1,NA,TRBV29-1,CSVGPNRGYNEQFF,TGCAGCGTTGGCCCTAACAGGGGCTACAATGAGCAGTTCTTC
NA,TRBJ2-5,NA,TRBV4-1,CASSQERSGETQYF,TGCGCCAGCAGCCAAGAACGGTCGGGAGAGACCCAGTACTTC
NA,TRBJ1-1,NA,TRBV4-3,CASSQEPGLVGSNTEAFF,TGCGCCAGCAGCCAAGAGCCGGGGTTAGTCGGGTCGAACACTGAAGCTTTCTTT
NA,TRBJ2-6,once,TRBV5-6,CASSLLHTGANVLTF,TGTGCCAGCAGCTTGCTCCACACTGGGGCCAACGTCCTGACTTTC
NA,TRBJ1-2,NA,TRBV5-1,CASSLAAGANYGYTF,TGCGCCAGCAGCTTGGCGGCAGGGGCAAACTATGGCTACACCTTC
NA,TRBJ1-5,NA,TRBV27,CASSLTGGNQPQHF,TGTGCCAGCAGTTTAACGGGGGGAAATCAGCCCCAGCATTTT
NA,TRBJ2-7,NA,TRBV4-3,CASSQAGNYEQYF,TGCGCCAGCAGCCAAGCCGGGAATTACGAGCAGTACTTC
NA,TRBJ2-3,NA,TRBV5-8,CASSLGLGDTQYF,TGTGCCAGCAGCTTGGGGCTCGGGGATACGCAGTATTTT